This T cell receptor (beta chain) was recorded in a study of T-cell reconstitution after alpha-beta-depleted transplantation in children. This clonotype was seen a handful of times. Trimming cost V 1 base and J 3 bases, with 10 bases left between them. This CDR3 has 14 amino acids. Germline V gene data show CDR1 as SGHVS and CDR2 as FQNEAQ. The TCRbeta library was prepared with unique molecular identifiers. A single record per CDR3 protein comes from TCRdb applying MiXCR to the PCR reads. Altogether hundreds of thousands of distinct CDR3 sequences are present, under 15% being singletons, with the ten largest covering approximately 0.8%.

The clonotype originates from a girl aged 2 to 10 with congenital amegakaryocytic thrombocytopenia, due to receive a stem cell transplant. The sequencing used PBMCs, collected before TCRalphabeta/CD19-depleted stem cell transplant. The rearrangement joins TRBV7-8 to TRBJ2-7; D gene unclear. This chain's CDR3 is CASSLGRTDYEQYF. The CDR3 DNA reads TGTGCCAGCAGCTTAGGGAGAACCGACTACGAGCAGTACTTC.